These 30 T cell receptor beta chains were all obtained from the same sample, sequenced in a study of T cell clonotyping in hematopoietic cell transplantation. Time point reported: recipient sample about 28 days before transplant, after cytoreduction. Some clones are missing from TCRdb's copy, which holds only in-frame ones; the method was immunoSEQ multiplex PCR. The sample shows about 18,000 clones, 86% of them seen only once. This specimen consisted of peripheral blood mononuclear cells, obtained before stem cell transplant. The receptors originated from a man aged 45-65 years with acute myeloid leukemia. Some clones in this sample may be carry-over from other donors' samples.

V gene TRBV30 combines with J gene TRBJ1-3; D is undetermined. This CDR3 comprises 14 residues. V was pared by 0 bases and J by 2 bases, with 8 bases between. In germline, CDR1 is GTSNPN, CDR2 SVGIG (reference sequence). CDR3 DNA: TGTGCCTGGAGTGTAAGTGGGACTGGAAACACCATATATTTT. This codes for CAWSVSGTGNTIYF.

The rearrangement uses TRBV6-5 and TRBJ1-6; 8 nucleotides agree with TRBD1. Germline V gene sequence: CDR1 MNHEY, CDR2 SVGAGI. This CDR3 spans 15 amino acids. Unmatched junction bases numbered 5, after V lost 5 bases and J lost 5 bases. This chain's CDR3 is CASSTGQGHNSPLHF. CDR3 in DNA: TGTGCCAGCAGTACTGGACAGGGACATAATTCACCCCTCCACTTT.

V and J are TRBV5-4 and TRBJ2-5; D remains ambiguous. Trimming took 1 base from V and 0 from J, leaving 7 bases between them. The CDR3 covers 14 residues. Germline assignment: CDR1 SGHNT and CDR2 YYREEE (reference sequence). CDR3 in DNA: TGTGCCAGCAGCTTGACGAGCAACCAAGAGACCCAGTACTTC. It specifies CASSLTSNQETQYF.

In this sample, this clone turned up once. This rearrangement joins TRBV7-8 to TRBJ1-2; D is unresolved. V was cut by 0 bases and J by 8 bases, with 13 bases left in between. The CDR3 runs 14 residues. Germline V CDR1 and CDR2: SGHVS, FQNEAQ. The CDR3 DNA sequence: TGTGCCAGCAGCTTAGCCCCACGGGATCCGGGCTACACCTTC. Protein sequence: CASSLAPRDPGYTF.

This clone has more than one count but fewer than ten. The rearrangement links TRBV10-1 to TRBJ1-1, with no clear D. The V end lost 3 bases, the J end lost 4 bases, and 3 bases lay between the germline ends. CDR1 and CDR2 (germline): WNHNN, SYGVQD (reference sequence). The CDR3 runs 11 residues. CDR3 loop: CASSETTEAFF. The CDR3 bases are TGCGCCAGCAGTGAAACCACTGAAGCTTTCTTT.

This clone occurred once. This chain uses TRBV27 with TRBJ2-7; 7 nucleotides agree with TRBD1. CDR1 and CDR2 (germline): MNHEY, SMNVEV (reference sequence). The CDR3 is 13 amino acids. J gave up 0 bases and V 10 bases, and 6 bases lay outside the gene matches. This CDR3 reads CATQTGSSYEQYF. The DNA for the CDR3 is TGTGCCACCCAGACAGGGAGCTCCTACGAGCAGTACTTC.

The CDR3 is CASSLGGQGLMGYTF. CDR3 DNA sequence: TGTGCCAGCAGCTTAGGGGGACAGGGTTTGATGGGCTACACCTTC. The rearrangement links TRBV7-2 to TRBJ1-2; 9 bases align to TRBD1. The CDR3 extends over 15 amino acids. The germline CDR1 and CDR2 sequences are SGHTA and FQGNSA. V was pared by 1 base and J by 8 bases, with 8 bases of the junction left unmatched.

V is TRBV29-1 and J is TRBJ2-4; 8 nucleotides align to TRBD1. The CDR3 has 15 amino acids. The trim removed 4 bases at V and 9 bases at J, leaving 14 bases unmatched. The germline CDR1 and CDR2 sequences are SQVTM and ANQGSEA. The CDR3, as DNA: TGCAGCGTTGTAAGAGGGGGAACAGGGGGTAGCATTCAGTACTTC. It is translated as CSVVRGGTGGSIQYF.

The CDR3 bases are TGTGCCAGCAGCTTTCCGTCCGGGACAGTCCGGAGGTCCCCCCCCAACAATGAGCAGTTCTTC. Translating gives CASSFPSGTVRRSPPNNEQFF. The chain has TRBV21-1 and TRBJ2-1; the table's D call of TRBD1 was not tested on the DNA. TRBV21-1 constitutes a pseudogene. The CDR3 totals 21 residues.

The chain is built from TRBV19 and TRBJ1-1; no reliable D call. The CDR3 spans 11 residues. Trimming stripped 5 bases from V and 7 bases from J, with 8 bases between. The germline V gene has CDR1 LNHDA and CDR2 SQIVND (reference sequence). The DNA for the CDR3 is TGTGCCAGTAGTCTCAGAGGTGAAGCTTTCTTT. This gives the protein CASSLRGEAFF.

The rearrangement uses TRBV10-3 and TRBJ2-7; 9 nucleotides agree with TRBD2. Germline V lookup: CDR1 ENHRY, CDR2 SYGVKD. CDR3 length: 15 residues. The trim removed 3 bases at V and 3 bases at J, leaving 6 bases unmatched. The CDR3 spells CAISDSSTSGYEQYF. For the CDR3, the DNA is TGTGCCATCAGTGACTCCTCGACTAGCGGCTACGAGCAGTACTTC.

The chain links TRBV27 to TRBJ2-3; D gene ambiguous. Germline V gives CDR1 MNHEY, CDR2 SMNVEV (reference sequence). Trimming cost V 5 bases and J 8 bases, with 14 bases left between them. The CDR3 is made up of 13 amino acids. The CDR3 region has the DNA TGTGCCAGCAGTAACACCCGGAGTGGTACGCAGTATTTT. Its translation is CASSNTRSGTQYF.

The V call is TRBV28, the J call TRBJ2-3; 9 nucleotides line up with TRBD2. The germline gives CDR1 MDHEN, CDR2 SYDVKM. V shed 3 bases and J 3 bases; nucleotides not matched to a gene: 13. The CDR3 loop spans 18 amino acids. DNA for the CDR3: TGTGCCAGCAGTTTTAGGAGCGGTGGGACTAGCAGTACAGATACGCAGTATTTT. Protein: CASSFRSGGTSSTDTQYF.

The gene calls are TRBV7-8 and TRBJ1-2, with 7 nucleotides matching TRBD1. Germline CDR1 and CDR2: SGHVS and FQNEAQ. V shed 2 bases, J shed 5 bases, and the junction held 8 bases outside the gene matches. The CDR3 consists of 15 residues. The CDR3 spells CASSLREGAWYGYTF. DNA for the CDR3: TGTGCCAGCAGCTTACGCGAGGGGGCTTGGTATGGCTACACCTTC.

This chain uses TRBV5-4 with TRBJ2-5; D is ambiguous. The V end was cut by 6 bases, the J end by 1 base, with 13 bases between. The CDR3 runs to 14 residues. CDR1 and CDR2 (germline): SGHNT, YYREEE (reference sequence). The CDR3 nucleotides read TGTGCCAGCACCACGGATGTAGTCCAAGAGACCCAGTACTTC. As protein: CASTTDVVQETQYF.

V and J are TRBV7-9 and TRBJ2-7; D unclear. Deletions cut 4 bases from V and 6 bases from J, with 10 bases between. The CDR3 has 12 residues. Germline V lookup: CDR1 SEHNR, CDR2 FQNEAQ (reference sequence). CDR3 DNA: TGTGCCAGCAGCTCCGCCAAGATCGAGCAGTACTTC. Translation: CASSSAKIEQYF.

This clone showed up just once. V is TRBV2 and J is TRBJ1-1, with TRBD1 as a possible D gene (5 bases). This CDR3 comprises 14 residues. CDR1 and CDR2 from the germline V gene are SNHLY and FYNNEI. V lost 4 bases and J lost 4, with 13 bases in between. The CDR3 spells CASSGGGRGTEAFF. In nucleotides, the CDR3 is TGTGCCAGCAGTGGGGGGGGTAGGGGCACTGAAGCTTTCTTT.

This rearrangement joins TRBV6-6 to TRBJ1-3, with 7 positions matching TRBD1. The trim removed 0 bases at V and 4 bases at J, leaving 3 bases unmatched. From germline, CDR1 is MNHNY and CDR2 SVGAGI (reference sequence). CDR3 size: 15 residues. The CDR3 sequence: CASSYSRGRGNTIYF. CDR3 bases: TGTGCCAGCAGTTACTCAAGGGGGCGCGGAAACACCATATATTTT.

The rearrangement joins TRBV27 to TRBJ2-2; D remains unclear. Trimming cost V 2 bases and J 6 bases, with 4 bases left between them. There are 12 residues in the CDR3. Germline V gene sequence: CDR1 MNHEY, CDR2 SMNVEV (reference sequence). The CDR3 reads CASSLKSGELFF. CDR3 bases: TGTGCCAGCAGTTTAAAGTCCGGGGAGCTGTTTTTT.

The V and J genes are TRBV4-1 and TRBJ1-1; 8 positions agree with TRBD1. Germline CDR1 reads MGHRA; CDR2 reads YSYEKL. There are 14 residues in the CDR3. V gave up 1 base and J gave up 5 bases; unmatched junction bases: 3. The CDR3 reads CASSQVRGLTEAFF. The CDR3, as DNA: TGCGCCAGCAGCCAAGTCAGGGGGCTTACTGAAGCTTTCTTT.

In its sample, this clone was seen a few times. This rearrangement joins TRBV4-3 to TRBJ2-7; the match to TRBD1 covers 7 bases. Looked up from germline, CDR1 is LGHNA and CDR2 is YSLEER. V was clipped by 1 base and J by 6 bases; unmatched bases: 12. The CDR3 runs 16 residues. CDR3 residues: CASSQARTGSRLEQYF. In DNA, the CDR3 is TGCGCCAGCAGCCAAGCCCGGACAGGTTCGCGGCTCGAGCAGTACTTC.

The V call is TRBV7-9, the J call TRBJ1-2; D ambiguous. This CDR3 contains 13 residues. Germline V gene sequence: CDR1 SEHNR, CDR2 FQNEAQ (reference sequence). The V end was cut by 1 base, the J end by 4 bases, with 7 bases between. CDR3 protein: CASSLGVIYGYTF. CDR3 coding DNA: TGTGCCAGCAGCTTAGGAGTGATCTATGGCTACACCTTC. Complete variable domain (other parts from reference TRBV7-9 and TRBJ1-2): DTGVSQNPRHKITKRGQNVTFRCDPISEHNRLYWYRQTLGQGPEFLTYFQNEAQLEKSRLLSDRFSAERPKGSFSTLEIQRTEQGDSAMYLCASSLGVIYGYTFGSGTRLTVV.

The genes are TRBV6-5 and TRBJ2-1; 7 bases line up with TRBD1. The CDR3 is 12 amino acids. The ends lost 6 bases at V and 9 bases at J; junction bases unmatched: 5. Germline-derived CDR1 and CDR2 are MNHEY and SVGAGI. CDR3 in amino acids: CASSPAGGEQFF. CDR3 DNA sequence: TGTGCCAGCAGCCCCGCAGGGGGTGAGCAGTTCTTC.

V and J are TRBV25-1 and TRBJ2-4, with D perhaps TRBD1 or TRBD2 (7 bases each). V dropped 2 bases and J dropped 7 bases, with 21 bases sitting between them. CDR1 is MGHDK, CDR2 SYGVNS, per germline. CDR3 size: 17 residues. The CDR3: CASSERVTGRASNIQYF. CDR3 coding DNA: TGTGCCAGCAGTGAACGGGTGACAGGGAGGGCCAGCAACATTCAGTACTTC.

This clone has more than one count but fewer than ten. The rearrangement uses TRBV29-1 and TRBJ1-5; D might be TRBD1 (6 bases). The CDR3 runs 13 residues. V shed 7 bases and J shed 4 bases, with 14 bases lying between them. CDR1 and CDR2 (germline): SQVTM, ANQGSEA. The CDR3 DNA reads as TGCAGCGCTACGTTAGGGGGGAATCAGCCCCAGCATTTT. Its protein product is CSATLGGNQPQHF.

The DNA for the CDR3 is TGTGCCTGGAGTCTTCGATTCGCGGGGGGGGGCAGGGATACGCAGTATTTT. Translated: CAWSLRFAGGGRDTQYF. V is TRBV30 and J is TRBJ2-3, with TRBD2 identical over 9 bases. Trimming took 2 bases from V and 6 from J; bases not matched to a gene: 15. The germline V gene has CDR1 GTSNPN and CDR2 SVGIG (reference sequence). This CDR3 has 17 residues.

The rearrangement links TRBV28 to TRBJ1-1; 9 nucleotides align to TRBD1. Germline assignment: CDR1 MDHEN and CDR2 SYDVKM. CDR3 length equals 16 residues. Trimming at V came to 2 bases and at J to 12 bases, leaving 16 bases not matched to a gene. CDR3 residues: CASSLTGFTGGALTFF. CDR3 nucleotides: TGTGCCAGCAGTTTAACGGGCTTCACAGGGGGCGCCTTAACTTTCTTT.

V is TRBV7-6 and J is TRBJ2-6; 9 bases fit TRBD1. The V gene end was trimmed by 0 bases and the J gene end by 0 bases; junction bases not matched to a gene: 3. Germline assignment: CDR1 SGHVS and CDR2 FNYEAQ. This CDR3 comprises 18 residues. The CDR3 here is CASSLATGGISGANVLTF. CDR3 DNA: TGTGCCAGCAGCTTAGCGACAGGGGGGATCTCTGGGGCCAACGTCCTGACTTTC. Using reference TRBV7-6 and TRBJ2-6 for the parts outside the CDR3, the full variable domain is GAGVSQSPRYKVTKRGQDVALRCDPISGHVSLYWYRQALGQGPEFLTYFNYEAQQDKSGLPNDRFSAERPEGSISTLTIQRTEQRDSAMYRCASSLATGGISGANVLTFGAGSRLTVL.

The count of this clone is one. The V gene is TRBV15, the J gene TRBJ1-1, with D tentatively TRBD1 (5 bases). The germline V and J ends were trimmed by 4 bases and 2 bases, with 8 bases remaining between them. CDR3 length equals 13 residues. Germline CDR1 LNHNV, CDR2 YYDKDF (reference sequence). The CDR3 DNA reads TGTGCCACCAGCAATGACAGAAACACTGAAGCTTTCTTT. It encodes CATSNDRNTEAFF.

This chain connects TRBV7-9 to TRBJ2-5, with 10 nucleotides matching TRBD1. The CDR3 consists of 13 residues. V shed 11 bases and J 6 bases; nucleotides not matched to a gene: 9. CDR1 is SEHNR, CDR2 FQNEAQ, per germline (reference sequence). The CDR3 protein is CASLPGQGKTQYF. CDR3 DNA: TGTGCCTCCCTCCCGGGACAGGGGAAGACCCAGTACTTC.